This TCR beta chain was recovered during a study of T cell responses to AZD1222 COVID-19 vaccine. Findings and limits, study-wide: Only six individuals given AZD1222 were seropositive at baseline. Sampling that yielded the repertoires occurred only after the peak T cell response. Once two AZD1222 doses were given, Spike-specific TCR breadth and depth went up.

Generated by immunoSEQ multiplex PCR, the TCRdb table keeps only in-frame clones and is missing some. The sample contains fewer than 110,000 clones, 91% of which appear only once. This clone was detected once. As yet, its antigen is unknown. Germline V gives CDR1 LGHDT, CDR2 YNNKEL (reference sequence). The CDR3 consists of 14 residues. Trimming shortened V by 4 bases and J by 0 bases, and 7 bases separated the two germline ends. The origin of this receptor is an adult in good health. The sample here was peripheral blood, taken on day 0 of AZD1222 vaccination. The chain employs TRBV3-1 (or the pseudogene TRBV3-2) and TRBJ1-5, with D perhaps TRBD1 (5 bases). CDR3 nucleotide sequence: TGTGCCAGCAGCCGACAGTATAGCAATCAGCCCCAGCATTTT. It yields the protein CASSRQYSNQPQHF.